Listed here are 26 T cell receptor beta chains from one sample, sequenced in a study of vaccination effects on CD4 cells after COVID-19. These receptors lack a known antigen. Assay: immunoSEQ multiplex PCR; the TCRdb copy retains only in-frame clones and omits some. The sample holds under 25,000 clones, roughly 79% seen once. ViraFEST expansion of antigen-specific CD4+ T cells with viral peptide pools preceded sequencing. CD4+ T cell isolation took place after about nine days of culture. It was two doses of either the BNT162b2 or mRNA-1273 vaccine that participants received. The specimen was CD4+ T cells from PBMCs cultured with SARS-CoV-2 spike peptides, collected after COVID-19 vaccination. The origin of the receptors is a human donor who received a COVID-19 vaccine. Some clones in this sample may be carry-over from other donors' samples.

This sequence joins TRBV5-1 and TRBJ1-1, with D hard to call. The CDR3 length is 15 residues. V was cut by 1 base and J by 2 bases, with 12 bases left in between. Per the germline V gene, CDR1 is SGHRS and CDR2 is YFSETQ. The CDR3 nucleotides read TGCGCCAGCAGCTTGCCTGACACCTATAACACTGAAGCTTTCTTT. It codes for CASSLPDTYNTEAFF.

This chain links TRBV5-5 with TRBJ1-2; the D gene is possibly TRBD1 (6 bases). V lost 1 base and J 8 bases, leaving 9 bases between the germline ends. The CDR3 extends over 12 amino acids. From germline, CDR1 is SGHKS and CDR2 YYEKEE (reference sequence). CDR3 nucleotide sequence: TGTGCCAGCAGCTTGCAGGGGAACGGCTACACCTTC. Amino acids: CASSLQGNGYTF.

This chain uses TRBV7-2 with TRBJ2-5; D not resolved. The CDR3 is 11 residues long. In germline, CDR1 is SGHTA, CDR2 FQGNSA. The germline V and J ends were trimmed by 0 bases and 5 bases, with 1 base remaining between them. As DNA, the CDR3 is TGTGCCAGCAGCTTAGCGGAGACCCAGTACTTC. Its translation is CASSLAETQYF.

This chain links TRBV19 with TRBJ1-5; TRBD1 might be the D (5 bases). The CDR3 runs to 14 residues. Deletions cut 6 bases from V and 3 bases from J, with 12 bases between. Germline CDR1 and CDR2: LNHDA and SQIVND (reference sequence). Written as DNA, the CDR3 is TGTGCCAGTAGGGAAAGACAGTCCAATCAGCCCCAGCATTTT. Its translation is CASRERQSNQPQHF.

V and J are TRBV30 and TRBJ1-5, with D maybe TRBD1 (5 bases). V lost 5 bases, J lost 3 bases, and 14 bases lay in between. In germline, CDR1 is GTSNPN, CDR2 SVGIG (reference sequence). This CDR3 comprises 14 residues. The CDR3 nucleotides are TGTGCCTGGTCGATGGGACCGCTCAATCAGCCCCAGCATTTT. Translating it yields CAWSMGPLNQPQHF.

The chain uses TRBV2 and TRBJ2-1; 8 nucleotides line up with TRBD2. Losses at the gene ends were 1 base for V and 1 base for J; bases not matched to a gene: 9. Germline CDR1 and CDR2: SNHLY and FYNNEI. The CDR3 contains 18 residues. The CDR3: CASSEGGGGSISYNEQFF. As DNA, the CDR3 is TGTGCCAGCAGTGAAGGAGGCGGGGGGTCAATTTCCTACAATGAGCAGTTCTTC.

V and J are TRBV6-5 and TRBJ1-1; D not certain. Germline V gives CDR1 MNHEY, CDR2 SVGAGI. The CDR3 extends over 11 amino acids. V was shortened by 7 bases and J by 6 bases, with 9 bases between the two germline ends. CDR3 sequence reads: CASKVIPEAFF. The CDR3 region has the DNA TGTGCCAGCAAAGTAATCCCTGAAGCTTTCTTT.

The V and J genes are TRBV9 and TRBJ2-3; D could derive from TRBD1 or TRBD2 (6 bases each). Germline CDR1 and CDR2: SGDLS and YYNGEE. There are 13 residues in the CDR3. V was cut by 7 bases and J by 6 bases, with 15 bases left in between. Here the CDR3 DNA reads TGTGCCAGCTCCGGGGGCCCGGGGGATACGCAGTATTTT. Protein: CASSGGPGDTQYF.

The gene calls are TRBV29-1 and TRBJ2-6; the D call may be TRBD1 or TRBD2 (5 bases each). The V end was cut by 5 bases, the J end by 1 base, with 9 bases between. This CDR3 has 14 residues. Germline CDR1 is SQVTM and CDR2 is ANQGSEA. The CDR3 is CSVWDVSGANVLTF. The CDR3 DNA reads TGCAGCGTTTGGGACGTTTCTGGGGCCAACGTCCTGACTTTC.

The chain combines TRBV5-4 with TRBJ2-5, with 7 bases matching TRBD1. This CDR3 comprises 16 residues. CDR1 is SGHNT and CDR2 is YYREEE in the germline V gene (reference sequence). V gave up 0 bases and J gave up 0 bases; unmatched junction bases: 5. In nucleotides, the CDR3 is TGTGCCAGCAGCTTGGTTGGCAGGGGGTACCAAGAGACCCAGTACTTC. Protein: CASSLVGRGYQETQYF.

This sequence joins TRBV7-8 and TRBJ1-1, with 7 bases fitting TRBD1. The CDR3 contains 15 residues. V was clipped by 5 bases and J by 1 base; unmatched bases: 7. CDR1 and CDR2 from the germline V gene are SGHVS and FQNEAQ. CDR3 in DNA: TGTGCCAGCAGCCTCCAAGGGGGCCAGAACACTGAAGCTTTCTTT. Translated: CASSLQGGQNTEAFF. Full variable domain (missing parts from reference TRBV7-8 and TRBJ1-1): GAGVSQSPRYKVAKRGQDVALRCDPISGHVSLFWYQQALGQGPEFLTYFQNEAQLDKSGLPSDRFFAERPEGSVSTLKIQRTQQEDSAVYLCASSLQGGQNTEAFFGQGTRLTVV.

This clone came up once. The V call is TRBV6-6, the J call TRBJ1-1; D is unclear. V was pared by 6 bases and J by 3 bases, with 14 bases between. This CDR3 is built from 14 residues. Germline V gives CDR1 MNHNY, CDR2 SVGAGI (reference sequence). CDR3 nucleotide sequence: TGTGCCAGCAGCGATCGGGGTGGGGACACTGAAGCTTTCTTT. It yields the protein CASSDRGGDTEAFF.

The rearrangement joins TRBV30 to TRBJ1-4; no reliable D call. CDR1 and CDR2 (germline): GTSNPN, SVGIG (reference sequence). This CDR3 spans 12 amino acids. Trimming removed 0 bases from V and 7 bases from J, with 6 bases in between. CDR3 in amino acids: CAWSVRFEKLFF. CDR3 nucleotides: TGTGCCTGGAGTGTACGGTTTGAAAAACTGTTTTTT.

V gene TRBV14 combines with J gene TRBJ2-7; TRBD1 agrees at 9 bases. Trimming cost V 4 bases and J 4 bases; bases outside gene matches: 8. Germline-derived CDR1 and CDR2 are SGHDN and FVKESK. The CDR3 consists of 15 residues. The CDR3 protein is CASSPKSGQGYEQYV. DNA for the CDR3: TGTGCCAGCAGCCCCAAGTCTGGACAGGGGTACGAGCAGTACGTC.

The V gene is TRBV7-8, the J gene TRBJ2-2; TRBD1 matches 7 bases. This CDR3 has 16 residues. CDR1 is SGHVS and CDR2 is FQNEAQ in the germline V gene. Trimming cost V 6 bases and J 1 base; bases outside gene matches: 8. The CDR3 sequence is CASRRRQGGNTGELFF. The CDR3 DNA follows: TGTGCCAGCAGACGTCGACAGGGCGGGAACACCGGGGAGCTGTTTTTT.

This chain links TRBV9 with TRBJ1-4, with D possibly matching TRBD1 (6 bases). Trimming pared 4 bases from V and 8 bases from J, leaving 18 bases between. The germline V gene encodes CDR1 SGDLS and CDR2 YYNGEE. CDR3 length equals 15 residues. This CDR3 reads CASSPEGGAWEKLFF. The CDR3 nucleotides are TGTGCCAGCAGCCCCGAGGGGGGGGCTTGGGAAAAACTGTTTTTT.

This chain joins TRBV15 and TRBJ2-1; 7 bases match TRBD1. Germline lookup yields CDR1 LNHNV and CDR2 YYDKDF (reference sequence). J gave up 5 bases and V 5 bases, and 6 bases lay outside the gene matches. The CDR3 has 14 amino acids. The CDR3 sequence: CATSERGLDNEQFF. Written as DNA, the CDR3 is TGTGCCACCAGCGAAAGGGGGCTAGACAATGAGCAGTTCTTC.

This chain uses TRBV9 with TRBJ1-4; possible D gene TRBD1, 5 bases. Germline CDR1 and CDR2: SGDLS and YYNGEE. The V end lost 4 bases, the J end lost 6 bases, and 16 bases lay between the germline ends. This CDR3 is built from 15 residues. This CDR3 reads CASSRFGGEDEKLFF. CDR3 in DNA: TGTGCCAGCAGCCGATTCGGAGGGGAAGATGAAAAACTGTTTTTT.

This clone occurred once. This chain connects TRBV10-3 to TRBJ1-5; tentative D call: TRBD1 (5 bases). This CDR3 comprises 14 residues. Germline CDR1 is ENHRY and CDR2 is SYGVKD. Deletions cut 1 base from V and 8 bases from J, with 12 bases between. This chain's CDR3 is CAISEFGGLEPQHF. The CDR3 bases are TGTGCCATCAGTGAGTTCGGGGGTTTGGAGCCCCAGCATTTT.

The genes are TRBV2 and TRBJ1-2; D call uncertain. Germline assignment: CDR1 SNHLY and CDR2 FYNNEI. This CDR3 has 16 amino acids. V was trimmed by 2 bases and J by 0 bases, leaving 13 bases between them. The CDR3 DNA sequence: TGTGCCAGCAGTGAACTCCAACGGGGAGCTAACTATGGCTACACCTTC. This gives the protein CASSELQRGANYGYTF.

The genes are TRBV5-5 and TRBJ2-2; D is undetermined. Germline V gives CDR1 SGHKS, CDR2 YYEKEE (reference sequence). The CDR3 has 13 amino acids. V shed 2 bases and J shed 5 bases, with 7 bases lying between them. In DNA, the CDR3 is TGTGCCAGCAGCTTTATAGAGACCGGGGAGCTGTTTTTT. It encodes CASSFIETGELFF.

The chain links TRBV23-1 to TRBJ2-7; D might be TRBD1 (6 bases). TRBV23-1 is given ORF status, its function remaining uncertain. The V gene lost 3 bases and the J gene lost 6 bases, with 18 bases spanning the gap. The CDR3 covers 15 residues. As DNA, the CDR3 is TGCGCCAGCAGTCACCCGGGGACATCCTCGGGCGAGCAGTACGTC. Protein sequence: CASSHPGTSSGEQYV.

The chain uses TRBV11-3 and TRBJ2-2; TRBD2 matches 8 bases. The CDR3 covers 14 residues. With V trimmed by 1 base and J by 7 bases, 2 bases remained unmatched. Germline V gene lookup returns CDR1 SGHNT and CDR2 YENEEA. The CDR3 sequence: CASSLAREGGELFF. The CDR3 DNA reads as TGTGCCAGCAGCTTAGCCCGGGAGGGCGGGGAGCTGTTTTTT.

The chain links TRBV6-5 to TRBJ2-2; D call uncertain. This CDR3 has 14 residues. Germline CDR1 MNHEY, CDR2 SVGAGI. V lost 1 base to trimming and J lost 3 bases, with 6 bases between them. The CDR3 region has the DNA TGTGCCAGCAGTTACTTTTGGGACACCGGGGAGCTGTTTTTT. It yields the protein CASSYFWDTGELFF.

This clone was seen a single time. The chain carries TRBV5-1 and TRBJ1-3; TRBD1 is a possible D gene (5 bases). Germline lookup yields CDR1 SGHRS and CDR2 YFSETQ. The CDR3 sequence is 16 residues long. Trimming cost V 3 bases and J 0 bases, with 13 bases left between them. The CDR3 coding sequence is TGCGCCAGCAGCTCACAGGAATATAACTCTGGAAACACCATATATTTT. This sequence encodes CASSSQEYNSGNTIYF.

This chain joins TRBV7-6 and TRBJ2-5; no clear D gene. Germline assignment: CDR1 SGHVS and CDR2 FNYEAQ. V lost 2 bases and J 4 bases, leaving 8 bases between the germline ends. CDR3 size: 13 residues. CDR3 in DNA: TGTGCCAGCAGCTTAAGATTAAGAGAGACCCAGTACTTC. Residues: CASSLRLRETQYF.